What follows are 21 T cell receptor beta chains derived from one specimen sequenced in a study of patients and donors after allogeneic stem cell transplantation. TCRdb re-called the RT-PCR reads through MiXCR, storing one row per CDR3 protein. This sample has about 57,000 distinct CDR3 sequences; about 14% occur once, and the top ten carry around 33%. Source material: blood, either unsorted or a sorted T cell fraction (not recorded which). The source is a human donor who was either an allogeneic HSCT recipient or a stem cell or donor lymphocyte infusion donor (not recorded which). It is not recorded whose cells these are; they may come from a transplant donor.

V and J are TRBV27 and TRBJ2-3; 7 nucleotides align to TRBD1. From germline, CDR1 is MNHEY and CDR2 SMNVEV (reference sequence). The CDR3 is 17 residues long. V shed 6 bases, J shed 5 bases, and the junction held 17 bases outside the gene matches. The CDR3 DNA sequence: TGTGCCAGCAGCCGCCAGGAACCCGGGACAGCGGAAGATACGCAGTATTTT. It translates to CASSRQEPGTAEDTQYF.

The chain carries TRBV6-1 and TRBJ1-5; perhaps TRBD1 as D (5 bases). The germline V and J ends were trimmed by 7 bases and 8 bases, with 24 bases remaining between them. This CDR3 is built from 16 residues. Germline V gene lookup returns CDR1 MNHNS and CDR2 SASEGT. The CDR3 DNA reads as TGTGCCAGCATCATATGGGGCCCCGGGTCAGGTGAGCCCCAGCATTTT. Amino acids: CASIIWGPGSGEPQHF.

This clonotype showed up many times. J is TRBJ2-3 and V is TRBV5-1; TRBD1 is a possible D gene (7 bases). The ends were cut back, 3 bases at V and 2 bases at J, with 13 bases in the middle. The length of the CDR3 is 15 residues. Germline lookup yields CDR1 SGHRS and CDR2 YFSETQ. CDR3 DNA: TGCGCCAGCAGCTCACAGGGGACTTACACAGATACGCAGTATTTT. Translation gives CASSSQGTYTDTQYF.

The chain links TRBV20-1 to TRBJ2-7; D not resolved. Germline V gene data show CDR1 as DFQATT and CDR2 as SNEGSKA (reference sequence). The ends were cut back, 3 bases at V and 0 bases at J, with 12 bases in the middle. CDR3 length equals 14 residues. The CDR3 nucleotides are TGCAGTGCTAGCTTACTGACGGTCTCCTACGAGCAGTACTTC. This gives the protein CSASLLTVSYEQYF.

This clonotype was picked up a small number of times. The DNA of the CDR3 is TGTGCCACCAGTGATGGATCCCTACCTAGCGTAGAGCAGTTCTTC. It specifies CATSDGSLPSVEQFF. The chain is built from TRBV24-1 and TRBJ2-1; D is perhaps TRBD2 (6 bases). The CDR3 loop spans 15 amino acids. CDR1 KGHDR and CDR2 SFDVKD come from the germline V gene. Trimming took 3 bases from V and 10 from J, leaving 18 bases between them.

A few counts support this clonotype. The rearrangement uses TRBV12-3 or TRBV12-4 and TRBJ2-5; D may be TRBD2 (6 bases). V was cut by 6 bases and J by 2 bases, with 7 bases left in between. CDR3 length: 12 residues. The CDR3 DNA is TGTGCCAGCAGGGACTATCAAGAGACCCAGTACTTC. Encoded protein: CASRDYQETQYF.

This clonotype was detected a few times. V is TRBV20-1 and J is TRBJ2-3; 9 bases agree with TRBD2. With V trimmed by 6 bases and J by 8 bases, 18 bases remained unmatched. The CDR3 has 16 amino acids. Looked up from germline, CDR1 is DFQATT and CDR2 is SNEGSKA (reference sequence). CDR3: CSAPGVAGDPQGTQYF. CDR3 DNA: TGCAGTGCCCCAGGGGTAGCGGGAGACCCCCAGGGTACGCAGTATTTT.

This clonotype was picked up many times. V and J are TRBV12-3 or TRBV12-4 and TRBJ2-1, with D perhaps matching TRBD1 or TRBD2 (5 bases each). V gave up 5 bases and J gave up 13 bases, with 12 bases separating them. The CDR3 is made up of 11 amino acids. The CDR3 DNA follows: TGTGCCAGCAGTCCGGGACCTGGCCAGTTCTTC. Protein sequence: CASSPGPGQFF.

This clonotype came up a few times. J is TRBJ2-1 and V is TRBV6-5; 8 bases line up with TRBD2. J gave up 7 bases and V 2 bases, and 7 bases lay outside the gene matches. The V gene's germline CDR1 is MNHEY and CDR2 SVGAGI. CDR3 length: 15 amino acids. The CDR3 protein is CASSYTGGPRNEQFF. The CDR3 DNA is TGTGCCAGCAGTTACACGGGAGGGCCAAGGAATGAGCAGTTCTTC.

The chain employs TRBV27 and TRBJ2-1, with D unresolved. Germline assignment: CDR1 MNHEY and CDR2 SMNVEV (reference sequence). The CDR3 is 14 amino acids. Deletions cut 3 bases from V and 5 bases from J, with 11 bases between. The CDR3 bases are TGTGCCAGCAGTTTCGGACGAGTCGACAATGAGCAGTTCTTC. Translation: CASSFGRVDNEQFF.

This clonotype was observed many times. The chain uses TRBV3-1 and TRBJ1-5; D not resolved. CDR1 is LGHDT, CDR2 YNNKEL, per germline (reference sequence). This CDR3 comprises 15 residues. Trimming took 0 bases from V and 2 from J, leaving 8 bases between them. CDR3 coding DNA: TGTGCCAGCAGCCAAGAATCCGGTGGCAATCAGCCCCAGCATTTT. As protein: CASSQESGGNQPQHF.

V usage is TRBV11-3 and J usage is TRBJ2-3, with TRBD2 identical over 7 bases. Unmatched junction bases numbered 4, after V lost 5 bases and J lost 2 bases. The CDR3 runs to 14 residues. Germline values: CDR1 SGHNT, CDR2 YENEEA. CDR3 residues: CASSPRDYTDTQYF. The CDR3 DNA sequence: TGTGCCAGCAGCCCACGGGACTACACAGATACGCAGTATTTT.

The sample holds a few counts of this clonotype. The chain is built from TRBV12-3 or TRBV12-4 and TRBJ2-7, with D maybe TRBD2 (5 bases). The CDR3 length is 13 residues. V lost 2 bases and J lost 1, with 6 bases in between. CDR3 loop: CASSLRESYEQYF. In DNA, the CDR3 is TGTGCCAGCAGTTTAAGGGAGTCCTACGAGCAGTACTTC.

This clonotype is medium-sized by share. The CDR3 coding sequence is TGTGCCAGCAGCCTCCGGACAGACCTGAACACTGAAGCTTTCTTT. This codes for CASSLRTDLNTEAFF. V and J are TRBV7-2 and TRBJ1-1; a weak D match, TRBD1 (6 bases). There are 15 residues in the CDR3. The germline gives CDR1 SGHTA, CDR2 FQGNSA. V lost 5 bases and J 0 bases, leaving 13 bases between the germline ends.

The rearrangement links TRBV21-1 to TRBJ2-7; TRBD1 is the table's D call and was not checked against the DNA. TRBV21-1 is shown as a pseudogene. This CDR3 contains 14 residues. In DNA form, the CDR3 reads TGTGCCAGCCTATCCGGGACAGCTGGTTACGAGCAGTACTTC. Translating it yields CASLSGTAGYEQYF.

This clonotype was recorded at least ten times. The chain has TRBV7-2 and TRBJ2-1; D is unclear. Looked up from germline, CDR1 is SGHTA and CDR2 is FQGNSA. CDR3 size: 15 residues. The V and J ends lost 5 bases and 0 bases respectively, with 11 bases between them. As DNA, the CDR3 is TGTGCCAGCAGCCTTGACACCGACTCCTACAATGAGCAGTTCTTC. Protein product: CASSLDTDSYNEQFF.

This clonotype has more than one count but fewer than ten. The genes are TRBV15 and TRBJ2-1, with a possible D match to TRBD2 (6 bases). Germline CDR1 is LNHNV and CDR2 is YYDKDF (reference sequence). The CDR3 has 15 amino acids. Between the trimmed V and J ends, which lost 0 bases and 4 bases, there was a span of 10 bases. The CDR3 sequence: CATSREGGIYNEQFF. The CDR3 nucleotides read TGTGCCACCAGCAGAGAGGGGGGTATTTACAATGAGCAGTTCTTC.

The V call is TRBV19, the J call TRBJ2-7, with D perhaps TRBD1 or TRBD2 (5 bases each). V dropped 5 bases and J dropped 4 bases, with 18 bases sitting between them. Per the germline V gene, CDR1 is LNHDA and CDR2 is SQIVND (reference sequence). The CDR3 extends over 15 amino acids. The CDR3 is CASSARDDGGYEQYF. Written as DNA, the CDR3 is TGTGCCAGTAGTGCCCGGGACGATGGTGGATACGAGCAGTACTTC.

The rearrangement uses TRBV5-6 and TRBJ2-1, with D uncertain. CDR1 is SGHDT, CDR2 YYEEEE, per germline. The CDR3 totals 12 residues. Trimming took 1 base from V and 6 from J, leaving 5 bases between them. The CDR3 sequence is CASSLLVNEQFF. CDR3 DNA sequence: TGTGCCAGCAGCTTGCTTGTCAATGAGCAGTTCTTC.

The table lists this clonotype with many counts. The CDR3 loop is CASSIRAVHTEAFF. In DNA form, the CDR3 reads TGTGCCAGCAGTATCAGGGCTGTGCACACTGAAGCTTTCTTT. The gene calls are TRBV12-3 or TRBV12-4 and TRBJ1-1; possible D gene TRBD1, 5 bases. The V end was cut by 5 bases, the J end by 3 bases, with 13 bases between. There are 14 residues in the CDR3.

This clonotype came up many times. V usage is TRBV12-3 or TRBV12-4 and J usage is TRBJ1-1; a possible D gene is TRBD1 (6 bases). Trimming took 5 bases from V and 0 from J, leaving 10 bases between them. The CDR3 is 14 residues long. In DNA form, the CDR3 reads TGTGCCAGCAGTCTCGGACAGATGAACACTGAAGCTTTCTTT. Its translation: CASSLGQMNTEAFF.